Included here is one T cell receptor (beta chain) sequence, with context. What this receptor recognizes is not known. No much larger clonotype is one base removed from it; base qualities were not supplied. The data belong to a study of blood T cell repertoires in COVID-19 (dated by TCRdb to about 2020). About the full investigation: The collaborator samples originated in the United States, Italy and Spain and spanned the acute and convalescent phases of COVID-19. The material from the prospective study consisted of cDNA or gDNA derived from T cells, B-cell-depleted T cells, or PBMCs. The dataset comprised deeply sampled blood TCRbeta repertoires from subjects exposed to, actively infected with, or recovered from COVID-19. The repertoires were released in a freely available public database meant as a resource for research on the immune response to SARS-CoV-2. Samples were obtained from the ongoing ImmuneRACE study (first 160 participants) and from 1,200 or so subjects provided by 6 global collaborators. Nearly every sample came with metadata listing a de-identified subject ID, COVID-19 status, age in years and sex. Where available, HLA class I and class II types were obtained from metadata supplied by the sample provider rather than from assay-based typing. Summary of the overall study and its limitations: The quantity of clinical and demographic metadata differed by source and by participant and was supplied without curation.

The CDR3 starts with the cysteine, ends with the phenylalanine, and has 17 residues. Only the CDR3 part of the read is kept: 51 bases, read in frame from the first base. Germline trimming: 0 bases from V, 8 bases from J; junction bases outside gene matches: 12. CDR1 and CDR2 are drawn from the germline V gene (reference sequence): GTSNPN, SVGIG. Participants in the prospective study were aged roughly 18 to 100 years, lived in 20 to 30 United States geographic areas, and enrolled through a virtual design. In the prospective study, participants were assigned to cohorts based on the clinical history participants reported in a screening survey and a study questionnaire. Recovered participants in ImmuneRACE Cohort 3 were defined by two consecutive negative NP/OP PCR tests, clearance by a healthcare professional, or resolution of symptoms. In the prospective study, mobile phlebotomists collected whole blood, serum and a nasopharyngeal or oropharyngeal swab from each participant. Over a roughly 2-month period, participants in the prospective study had the option of providing additional blood draws and questionnaires. Blood samples from the prospective study were shipped frozen or at room temperature prior to DNA extraction.

The immunoSEQ Assay, a bias-controlled multiplex PCR, was used to amplify TCRbeta CDR3 regions from genomic DNA. The paper's data handling went like this. The number of nucleated cells in each sample was estimated from the amplification of reference gene primers within the assay. To quantify the absolute abundance of each unique TCRbeta CDR3 rearrangement, sequence reads were collapsed and filtered. For each sample, productive Simpson clonality was calculated as the square root of Simpson's diversity index across productive rearrangements. TCRdb limited this immuneACCESS table to in-frame rearrangements with V and J called. A share of clones is missing; checked studies link under half to unresolved V genes, and the rest is unexplained. V and J calls and clone size are copied from that table; D and trimming were computed from the DNA. The sample table lists 250,000 to 300,000 clones, around 90% of them with a count of one. 1.1% of the sample is taken by the ten largest.

The rearranged segments are TRBV30 and TRBJ1-4; 10 central bases correspond to TRBD1. The clonotype was recovered from a woman younger than 45 who had recovered from COVID-19. Sequencing was carried out using PBMCs or T cells enriched from blood (not recorded which). CDR3 loop: CAWSVLRTGTGVEKLFF. The DNA sequence follows: TGTGCCTGGAGTGTACTCCGAACCGGGACAGGGGTAGAAAAACTGTTTTTT.